The 27 T cell receptor beta chains presented below share a single source sample, sequenced in a study of T cells in localized non-small cell lung cancer. The assay was immunoSEQ multiplex PCR, and TCRdb's table has in-frame clones only and misses some. This table has approximately 2,600 clones, about a fifth appearing once. Here the sequenced sample was lung tumor tissue, taken before any cancer treatment. All receptors derive from a male donor aged 60 or older with stage II squamous cell lung carcinoma.

Many counts were recorded for this clone. This chain uses TRBV11-3 with TRBJ1-6, with a weak D call TRBD1 (5 bases). Trimming cost V 2 bases and J 10 bases, with 15 bases left between them. CDR1 is SGHNT, CDR2 YENEEA, per germline. The length of the CDR3 is 15 residues. CDR3 sequence: CASSLNGSGVSPLHF. The CDR3 DNA reads TGTGCCAGCAGCTTAAACGGTTCGGGGGTATCACCCCTCCACTTT.

There are a few counts of this clone. The rearrangement joins TRBV5-1 to TRBJ2-3; no clear D gene. This CDR3 comprises 14 residues. The germline V gene encodes CDR1 SGHRS and CDR2 YFSETQ. V dropped 0 bases and J dropped 0 bases, with 5 bases sitting between them. The CDR3 loop is CASSLDGSTDTQYF. The DNA for the CDR3 is TGCGCCAGCAGCTTGGACGGAAGCACAGATACGCAGTATTTT.

The CDR3 DNA reads as TGTGCCAGCAGTAGGCAGGGGACAGGGATTTTCGGGGAGCTGTTTTTT. This gives the protein CASSRQGTGIFGELFF. The V call is TRBV6-8, the J call TRBJ2-2, with 9 positions matching TRBD1. This CDR3 region has 16 residues. With 5 bases clipped from V and 7 bases from J, the junction kept 11 bases outside the gene matches. Germline-derived CDR1 and CDR2 are MNHGY and SAAAGT.

This clone is judged medium-sized (0.01 to 0.1%). The CDR3 DNA sequence: TGTGCCACCCGACTGGAAAGGGGCAGATCACCCCTCCACTTT. As protein: CATRLERGRSPLHF. The chain joins TRBV28 to TRBJ1-6; D might be TRBD1 (5 bases). The V gene lost 10 bases and the J gene lost 10 bases, with 20 bases spanning the gap. Germline assignment: CDR1 MDHEN and CDR2 SYDVKM. The CDR3 length is 14 residues.

By frequency in the sample, this clone is medium-sized. The rearrangement links TRBV11-3 to TRBJ2-1; 9 nucleotides align to TRBD2. The CDR3 extends over 15 amino acids. V shed 3 bases and J 7 bases; nucleotides not matched to a gene: 7. Germline V gene sequence: CDR1 SGHNT, CDR2 YENEEA. The CDR3 loop is CASSLAVSGGNEQFF. CDR3 nucleotides: TGTGCCAGCAGCTTGGCCGTTAGCGGGGGAAATGAGCAGTTCTTC.

This clone showed up just a few times. One end of the junction is discordant with germline, which a read error may explain. The J gene is TRBJ2-3, the V gene TRBV6-8, with TRBD2 identical over 8 bases. Germline CDR1 reads MNHGY; CDR2 reads SAAAGT. The CDR3 runs 16 residues. The CDR3 sequence: CAISPAGGRSTDTQYF. CDR3 in DNA: TGTGCCATCAGTCCGGCGGGGGGACGAAGCACAGATACGCAGTATTTT.

This chain links TRBV19 with TRBJ2-3; maybe TRBD1 (5 bases). The CDR3 loop spans 15 amino acids. V gave up 5 bases and J gave up 2 bases, with 14 bases separating them. CDR1 and CDR2 (germline): LNHDA, SQIVND (reference sequence). CDR3 sequence reads: CASSLQGRHTDTQYF. The CDR3 region has the DNA TGTGCCAGTAGTCTTCAGGGTCGGCACACAGATACGCAGTATTTT.

This clone showed up many times. The rearrangement joins TRBV7-1 to TRBJ1-2, with TRBD1 identical over 7 bases. TRBV7-1 is treated as an ORF (open reading frame) with a function not yet certain. The CDR3 loop spans 16 amino acids. J was trimmed by 6 bases and V by 5 bases; bases with no gene match: 15. The CDR3 reads CASSARGDSVPNGYTF. DNA for the CDR3: TGTGCCAGCAGCGCCCGGGGGGACAGCGTACCTAATGGCTACACCTTC.

J is TRBJ2-5 and V is TRBV19; D unclear. This CDR3 has 13 amino acids. Trimming left V 5 bases short and J 5 bases short, with 12 bases between. Germline CDR1 LNHDA, CDR2 SQIVND (reference sequence). CDR3 sequence (DNA): TGTGCCAGTAGTTATTCCCGCCGGGAGACCCAGTACTTC. Protein sequence: CASSYSRRETQYF.

This CDR3 reads CASSPGGTGELAKNIQYF. CDR3 bases: TGTGCCAGCAGCCCCGGGGGTACAGGAGAATTAGCCAAAAACATTCAGTACTTC. V and J are TRBV6-8 and TRBJ2-4; the D gene is possibly TRBD2 (6 bases). The V gene's germline CDR1 is MNHGY and CDR2 SAAAGT. V was clipped by 6 bases and J by 0 bases, with 21 bases between them. This CDR3 has 18 residues.

This clone was observed a few times. The J gene is TRBJ2-2, the V gene TRBV28, with TRBD1 identical over 10 bases. The CDR3 sequence is 15 residues long. Losses at the gene ends were 5 bases for V and 7 bases for J; bases not matched to a gene: 7. Germline assignment: CDR1 MDHEN and CDR2 SYDVKM. The CDR3 nucleotides are TGTGCCAGCAGTCACGACAGGGGGCTCGGCGGGGAGCTGTTTTTT. This translates into CASSHDRGLGGELFF. Drawing the rest from reference TRBV28 and TRBJ2-2, the complete variable domain is DVKVTQSSRYLVKRTGEKVFLECVQDMDHENMFWYRQDPGLGLRLIYFSYDVKMKEKGDIPEGYSVSREKKERFSLILESASTNQTSMYLCASSHDRGLGGELFFGEGSRLTVL.

Only a few counts were recorded for this clone. This chain uses TRBV12-5 with TRBJ2-7; 9 bases map to TRBD1. Germline CDR1 and CDR2: LGHNT and FRNRAP. The CDR3 length is 14 residues. The CDR3 loop is CASISGTGTTEQYF. The CDR3 bases are TGTGCCAGCATTTCCGGGACAGGGACTACCGAGCAGTACTTC. Full variable domain (outside the CDR3, taken from reference TRBV12-5 and TRBJ2-7): DARVTQTPRHKVTEMGQEVTMRCQPILGHNTVFWYRQTMMQGLELLAYFRNRAPLDDSGMPKDRFSAEMPDATLATLKIQPSEPRDSAVYFCASISGTGTTEQYFGPGTRLTVT.

There are a few counts of this clone. V gene TRBV6-8 combines with J gene TRBJ2-7; D call uncertain. V gave up 2 bases and J gave up 0 bases, with 8 bases separating them. Germline V gene lookup returns CDR1 MNHGY and CDR2 SAAAGT. The CDR3 is 14 amino acids. The CDR3 nucleotides are TGTGCCAGCAGTTACGGTGTCAACTCCTACGAGCAGTACTTC. Protein sequence: CASSYGVNSYEQYF.

There are a few counts of this clone. CDR3 sequence (DNA): TGTGCCAGCAGTTATCCTATCTTCGGGCGGGATATATACTCCTACAATGAGCAGTTCTTC. It is translated as CASSYPIFGRDIYSYNEQFF. This chain uses TRBV6-8 with TRBJ2-1; TRBD2 might be the D (6 bases). With 3 bases removed from V and 0 bases from J, the gap between germline ends came to 24 bases. The CDR3 loop spans 20 amino acids. The V gene's germline CDR1 is MNHGY and CDR2 SAAAGT.

The J gene is TRBJ1-1, the V gene TRBV6-8; TRBD1 agrees at 7 bases. The CDR3 runs to 14 residues. The J segment lost 1 base and the V segment lost 2 bases, leaving 1 base of the junction unmatched. Germline-derived CDR1 and CDR2 are MNHGY and SAAAGT. The CDR3 loop reads CASSYRTGNTEAFF. CDR3 sequence (DNA): TGTGCCAGCAGTTACCGGACAGGGAACACTGAAGCTTTCTTT.

The chain links TRBV11-3 to TRBJ2-5; 9 bases match TRBD2. The CDR3 consists of 14 residues. J gave up 6 bases and V 7 bases, and 9 bases lay outside the gene matches. Germline V lookup: CDR1 SGHNT, CDR2 YENEEA. Here the CDR3 reads CASISGGSLKTQYF. The CDR3 nucleotides are TGTGCCAGCATCAGCGGGGGGAGTTTGAAGACCCAGTACTTC.

By proportion, this clone is medium-sized. The rearrangement links TRBV11-3 to TRBJ1-1, with D uncertain. There are 14 residues in the CDR3. Germline V lookup: CDR1 SGHNT, CDR2 YENEEA. Trimming cost V 3 bases and J 0 bases, with 8 bases left between them. CDR3 region: CASSLSAMNTEAFF. The CDR3 coding sequence is TGTGCCAGCAGCTTGTCGGCGATGAACACTGAAGCTTTCTTT.

The chain is built from TRBV6-8 and TRBJ2-3; 9 bases match TRBD2. The length of the CDR3 is 14 residues. The trim removed 4 bases at V and 6 bases at J, leaving 5 bases unmatched. The germline V gene encodes CDR1 MNHGY and CDR2 SAAAGT. The CDR3 spells CASSSREGSDTQYF. The CDR3 DNA follows: TGTGCCAGCAGTTCGCGGGAGGGGTCGGATACGCAGTATTTT.

This chain links TRBV11-3 with TRBJ2-7; 10 nucleotides match TRBD1. The germline gives CDR1 SGHNT, CDR2 YENEEA. J gave up 6 bases and V 3 bases, and 5 bases lay outside the gene matches. This CDR3 region has 14 residues. The CDR3 sequence: CASSFTRDRGEQYF. The CDR3 DNA reads as TGTGCCAGCAGCTTCACCCGGGACAGGGGCGAGCAGTACTTC. Together with reference TRBV11-3 and TRBJ2-7, the CDR3 gives the full variable domain: EAGVVQSPRYKIIEKKQPVAFWCNPISGHNTLYWYLQNLGQGPELLIRYENEEAVDDSQLPKDRFSAERLKGVDSTLKIQPAELGDSAVYLCASSFTRDRGEQYFGPGTRLTVT.

In its sample, this clone is medium-sized. The V gene is TRBV28, the J gene TRBJ2-5, with 11 bases matching TRBD1. J was trimmed by 5 bases and V by 4 bases; bases with no gene match: 12. The CDR3 runs to 17 residues. Germline CDR1 reads MDHEN; CDR2 reads SYDVKM. CDR3 amino acids: CASSSTRTGGFGETQYF. The DNA of the CDR3 is TGTGCCAGCAGTTCTACTCGGACAGGGGGCTTCGGGGAGACCCAGTACTTC.

The gene calls are TRBV6-8 and TRBJ1-1; 7 positions match TRBD1. This CDR3 has 14 amino acids. Losses at the gene ends were 10 bases for V and 5 bases for J; bases not matched to a gene: 13. The germline gives CDR1 MNHGY, CDR2 SAAAGT. CDR3 sequence: CATSGTGADTEAFF. The CDR3 DNA reads TGTGCCACCTCCGGTACAGGGGCTGATACTGAAGCTTTCTTT.

This clone rates as medium-sized. J is TRBJ1-2 and V is TRBV1; TRBD1, the table's D call, lacks a check against the DNA. TRBV1 is deemed a pseudogene. This CDR3 has 16 residues. The CDR3 protein is CTSFSVRIGAKDGYTF. CDR3 nucleotide sequence: TGCACCAGCTTCTCGGTGCGTATAGGGGCTAAAGATGGCTACACCTTC.

The rearrangement links TRBV15 to TRBJ2-2; 9 bases match TRBD2. The V and J ends lost 5 bases and 4 bases, in that order; junction bases with no gene match: 8. The CDR3 runs to 16 residues. Germline V gene sequence: CDR1 LNHNV, CDR2 YYDKDF (reference sequence). CDR3 in amino acids: CATSWGERGVTGELFF. CDR3 in DNA: TGTGCCACCAGCTGGGGGGAGCGGGGGGTCACCGGGGAGCTGTTTTTT.

This clone showed up just once. CDR3 DNA: TGTGCCAGTAGTCCCGACCGGGGGGCCGGGGGTGGAGAGCAGTTCTTC. Translating it yields CASSPDRGAGGGEQFF. This sequence joins TRBV19 and TRBJ2-1; D may be TRBD2 (7 bases). The CDR3 runs 16 residues. CDR1 LNHDA and CDR2 SQIVND come from the germline V gene (reference sequence). V was cut by 5 bases and J by 10 bases, with 24 bases left in between. The full variable domain, its missing parts supplied by reference TRBV19 and TRBJ2-1, is DGGITQSPKYLFRKEGQNVTLSCEQNLNHDAMYWYRQDPGQGLRLIYYSQIVNDFQKGDIAEGYSVSREKKESFPLTVTSAQKNPTAFYLCASSPDRGAGGGEQFFGPGTRLTVL.

The rearrangement uses TRBV18 and TRBJ1-5; D remains unclear. The V gene lost 3 bases and the J gene lost 3 bases, with 12 bases spanning the gap. CDR3 length: 15 amino acids. Germline V gene lookup returns CDR1 KGHSH and CDR2 LQKENI. CDR3 nucleotide sequence: TGTGCCAGCTCACCGGTCGGCCAGGACAATCAGCCCCAGCATTTT. Protein product: CASSPVGQDNQPQHF.

The rearrangement joins TRBV15 to TRBJ1-6; 7 bases match TRBD1. The V gene's germline CDR1 is LNHNV and CDR2 YYDKDF (reference sequence). The CDR3 has 14 amino acids. The V gene end was trimmed by 5 bases and the J gene end by 6 bases; junction bases not matched to a gene: 4. CDR3 residues: CATSGQVSNSPLHF. CDR3 bases: TGTGCCACCAGCGGACAGGTCTCTAATTCACCCCTCCACTTT. The complete variable domain, with remaining parts taken from reference TRBV15 and TRBJ1-6, reads DAMVIQNPRYQVTQFGKPVTLSCSQTLNHNVMYWYQQKSSQAPKLLFHYYDKDFNNEADTPDNFQSRRPNTSFCFLDIRSPGLGDTAMYLCATSGQVSNSPLHFGNGTRLTVT.

The CDR3 sequence: CASSVAPSSTGELFF. In DNA, the CDR3 is TGTGCCAGCAGCGTAGCCCCGTCGAGCACCGGGGAGCTGTTTTTT. This chain links TRBV9 with TRBJ2-2; D is undetermined. V lost 0 bases and J lost 4, with 10 bases in between. Germline lookup yields CDR1 SGDLS and CDR2 YYNGEE. The CDR3 sequence is 15 residues long.